This TCR beta chain was captured in a study of T cell responses to AZD1222 COVID-19 vaccine. Study-level results: Two AZD1222 doses significantly raised spike-specific TCR breadth and depth over controls. Clonal diversity may have been underestimated, and the donors were mostly white British, with more females than males.

The CDR3 runs 13 residues. CDR1 LNHDA and CDR2 SQIVND come from the germline V gene (reference sequence). Trimming left V 3 bases short and J 1 base short, with 6 bases between. Investigators merged groups given second doses at roughly 4 or roughly 12 weeks. Only in-frame clones appear in the TCRdb table, and some are missing; sequencing was by immunoSEQ multiplex PCR. This table has about 91,000 clones, 80% to 95% appearing once. This clone was observed a few times. Its antigen remains unidentified. This sequence joins TRBV19 and TRBJ1-1; TRBD1 might be the D (6 bases). The receptor comes from an adult who received the AZD1222 COVID-19 vaccine. The input for sequencing was peripheral blood, taken 28 days after the second AZD1222 dose. The CDR3 sequence is CASSMTGNTEAFF. CDR3 DNA: TGTGCCAGTAGTATGACAGGGAACACTGAAGCTTTCTTT.